This TCR beta chain was sequenced during a study of CD8 T cells in ankylosing spondylitis. On this clonotype: Its target is unknown.

Findings and limits, study-wide: A CD8+ phenotype characterized the disease-linked clones, which were relatively rare in peripheral blood. Certain motif variants had earlier appeared in reactive arthritis synovial fluid and blood. For ankylosing spondylitis blood, a TCR beta motif of under ten highly homologous variants appeared characteristic. There was reportedly significant enrichment of clones that were disease-linked in matched ankylosing spondylitis synovial fluid.

CDR3 length equals 15 residues. Germline V CDR1 and CDR2: DFQATT, SNEGSKA (reference sequence). V was cut by 3 bases and J by 4 bases, with 16 bases left in between. MiXCR, applied by TCRdb to the 5' RACE reads, yields one record per CDR3 protein. The sample has approximately 260,000 distinct CDR3 sequences, over 15% seen once. The sample taken for sequencing was blood, either unsorted or a sorted T cell fraction (not recorded which). The V and J genes are TRBV20-1 and TRBJ1-5; possible D gene TRBD1, 5 bases. This receptor was obtained from a male donor with ankylosing spondylitis or in good health (not recorded which). CDR3 protein: CSARAGTGQNQPQHF. The CDR3 region has the DNA TGCAGTGCTAGGGCAGGGACTGGGCAGAATCAGCCCCAGCATTTT.